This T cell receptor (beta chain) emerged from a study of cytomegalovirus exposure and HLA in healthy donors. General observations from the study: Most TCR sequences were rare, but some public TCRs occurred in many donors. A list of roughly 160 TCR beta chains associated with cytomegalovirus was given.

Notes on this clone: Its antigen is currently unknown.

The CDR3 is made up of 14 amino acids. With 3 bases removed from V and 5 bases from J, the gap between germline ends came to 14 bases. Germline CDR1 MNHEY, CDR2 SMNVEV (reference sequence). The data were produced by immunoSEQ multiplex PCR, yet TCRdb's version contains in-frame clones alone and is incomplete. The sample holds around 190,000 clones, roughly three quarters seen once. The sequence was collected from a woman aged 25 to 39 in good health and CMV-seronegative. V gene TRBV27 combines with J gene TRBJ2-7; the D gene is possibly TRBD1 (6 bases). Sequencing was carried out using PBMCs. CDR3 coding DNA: TGTGCCAGCAGTTTCCCAGGGGCGAAGGACGAGCAGTACTTC. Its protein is CASSFPGAKDEQYF.